This TCR beta chain was obtained from a study of cytomegalovirus exposure and HLA in healthy donors (TCRdb year 2017). Notes on the research overall: According to an earlier analysis of several hundred of the donors, 150 million to 200 million T cells yielded 90 million to 140 million unique TCR beta sequences and less than 300 Gb of sequence data. The study profiled the T cell repertoires of some 610 subjects by immunosequencing and related them to cytomegalovirus serostatus. Among about 390 genotyped donors of the cohort, an average of 235,054 unique TCR beta nucleotide sequences were sequenced per donor, 15% to 20% of them non-productive. All discovery cohort repertoires had been generated using a single sequencing platform. Both class I and class II loci were covered by HLA typing, at four-digit resolution. The number of typed donors differed by locus: about 620-640 for A, B, C, DRB1 and DQB1; approximately 540 for DQA1; around 610 for DPA1; and roughly 450 for DPB1. Roughly 300 gigabases of sequencing data and 75 million to 85 million unique TCR sequences made up an early release that covered around 640 HLA-typed donors. The study combined high-throughput TCR immunosequencing, statistical association of individual TCRs with disease status, and machine learning to predict cytomegalovirus infection status. A later analysis re-examined previously published TCR beta repertoires from 500 to 700 donors and added high-resolution HLA genotyping to investigate patterns of TCR occurrence. Alongside the repertoire data, information on donor age, sex, ethnicity and CMV serostatus was compiled. The study aimed to test whether signatures of past pathogen exposure could be identified by cataloging public T cell receptors. An earlier analysis of some 500 of the donors applied high-throughput TCR beta sequencing to assess whether each TCR beta V gene segment acted as functional or pseudogenic. A later genetic analysis took genome-wide SNP genotypes for about 55% of the roughly 700 donors and used that subset as a discovery cohort. Rather than using new phenotypic data, the later analysis identified candidate immune exposures from TCR beta sequences and from how often those sequences occurred across donors. In addition to the first cohort of around 670 subjects, a separate validation cohort of 120 different subjects was used. Four to six DR-DQ haplotypes were handled as single units for association and clustering, since linkage in the cohort was strong. The genetic ancestry cluster associated with self-reported Caucasian donors included approximately 85% of the roughly 360 genotyped donors. General conclusions and limits of the study: In a later analysis, most CMV-associated TCR beta chains were found to appear HLA-restricted, with HLA associations seemingly driven largely by CMV exposure. The authors suggested that the approach could potentially be extended to other disease states and immunological phenotypes. CMV serostatus was the only immune exposure information available for the cohort. Some IMGT-functional V segments, including TRBV6-2 and TRBV6-3, could not be told apart with the 87-base-pair reads, so those segments were excluded. A further reported finding was that TCR beta sequences accurately predicted the HLA-A and HLA-B alleles for most subjects in the first cohort. A group of highly shared sequence variants was considered likely to be a technical artifact of the sequencing pipeline. In a later analysis, several top co-occurrence clusters were reported to appear linked to parvovirus B19, influenza, CMV and Epstein-Barr virus. The study gave a list of some 150 TCR beta chains associated with cytomegalovirus. While some public TCRs were present in many individuals, most TCR sequences turned up only very rarely across donors. An association between a missense DCLRE1C variant and V-gene and J-gene trimming of TCR beta chains was found in a later genetic analysis and replicated in an independent cohort. Because counts were too low, 15 to 20 rarely observed V segments, including chromosome 9 orphons, were left out of the earlier analysis of a few hundred of the donors. According to a later analysis, TCR association rates differed among HLA loci, with DRB1 alleles showing the most associated TCRs and HLA-C alleles showing the fewest. In this cohort, only TCR beta chains were sequenced, and detectable features were limited by the absence of alpha or paired-chain data. Correlated functional status among segregating V segments might be attributable to linkage disequilibrium, but an unknown experimental factor could not be ruled out. A later analysis associated about 17,000 TCR beta sequences with specific HLA alleles at a false discovery rate of 0.05. A later genetic analysis reported fewer N-insertions in productive TCRs among donors in an Asian-associated ancestry cluster than the roughly 700-donor mean. In both the original and validation cohorts, the classifier was reported to diagnose cytomegalovirus status with high specificity and sensitivity. Presence/absence analyses assumed roughly uniform sequencing depth across donors, an assumption that may not hold. In a later analysis, HLA-associated TCR beta chains were found to be more clonally expanded and to have lower generation probabilities than equally common non-associated chains. An earlier analysis of 450 to 750 of the donors showed that most TCR beta V segments appeared in productive rearrangements either about 87% or about 30% of the time, which broadly matched IMGT annotations. In vitro tests confirmed that three of the cytomegalovirus-associated TCR beta chains recognize cytomegalovirus antigens. Because HLA typing was unavailable for some donors at each locus, only the typed subset was used in association tests. Strong co-occurrence of HLA alleles, especially DR and DQ, made assigning TCR associations to individual alleles difficult.

The library was produced with the immunoSEQ multiplex PCR assay. For the multiplex PCR, a mixture combining 60 forward primers for TCR Vbeta segments and 13 reverse primers for TCR Jbeta segments was used. Amplification of the CDR3 region of rearranged TCR beta genes was performed with a multiplex PCR assay on genomic DNA. Amplified TCR beta libraries were sequenced as 87-base-pair reads on the Illumina HiSeq System. The authors processed their data as follows. A later analysis tallied around 80 million unique TCR beta chains across the 666 repertoires, and some 10 million of those chains were shared by two or more donors. Raw reads were error-corrected and collapsed into unique sequences with a nearest-neighbor algorithm that merged closely related sequences to remove PCR and sequencing errors. V, D and J gene segments were assigned by aligning CDR3 sequences to IMGT reference sequences. For a sequence to be retained, at least a six-nucleotide match to both a V gene segment and a J gene segment was required. A rearrangement counted as productive if the CDR3 had no stop codons and remained in frame with V and J, and every other rearrangement counted as non-productive. CDR3 was defined according to IMGT convention as the region running from the second conserved V-encoded cysteine to the conserved J-encoded phenylalanine. The earlier analysis of 500 to 600 of the donors excluded sequences that lacked an unambiguous match to a single V gene segment. In an earlier analysis of 587 of the donors, a V segment was called functional when productive rearrangements were above 56.7%, and segregating when the standard deviation between donors exceeded 5%. A statistical classification framework was built for diagnosing cytomegalovirus status from the catalog of TCR beta chain sequences. In a later analysis, TCR nucleotide sequences were compared against IMGT/GENE-DB human TR gene sequences so that V and J genes could be assigned. The TCRdist pipeline was used in a later analysis to assign CDR3 sequences and most-parsimonious VDJ recombination scenarios. In a later analysis, each TCR beta chain was defined by its CDR3 amino acid sequence together with its V-gene family, and reads without a unique V-gene family were excluded. To address suspected cross-contamination and a sequencing artifact, a later analysis removed a few hundred highly shared, low-generation-probability nucleotide sequences. In a later analysis, a clonal expansion index for each public chain was calculated from normalized within-repertoire ranks of inferred template counts. Generation probabilities in a later analysis came from a VDJ recombination model fitted to out-of-frame rearrangements, and those results were checked against IGoR. A later analysis scored TCR-TCR, TCR-HLA and TCR-CMV co-occurrence with hypergeometric tests, applying a repertoire-size bias correction to TCR pairs. In a later analysis, false discovery rates were estimated by permuting HLA or CMV assignments 20 times. In a later analysis, co-occurring TCRs were grouped with DBSCAN, and TCRdist sequence similarity was added when clustering was performed within HLA-allele-positive subsets. Co-occurrence clustering excluded repertoires with fewer than 30,000 or more than 120,000 public chains, plus five with anomalous nucleotide sharing. TCRdb carries this immuneACCESS record with in-frame sequences only. Its versions omit some clonotypes, under half of them owing to an unresolved V gene in the studies checked, with the rest unexplained. The DNA was the basis for D and trimming; V, J and clone size are from that table. The sample table lists some 160,000 clones, more than 80% of them with a count of one. In total, the top ten clones hold roughly 4% of the sample.

A single count supports this clone. There is no known antigen for this receptor. Per-base quality was not reported, and no clone a single base away is much larger than it. The cohort comprised around 700 healthy bone marrow donors. At the time of sampling, all cohort members were nominally healthy, though unrecorded immune exposures were likely present. The donor tested CMV seropositive and was one of the 289 seropositive cohort members. A peripheral blood sample was provided by each donor, and peripheral blood mononuclear cells were used for TCR beta sequencing. The Qiagen DNeasy Blood Extraction Kit was used to extract genomic DNA from the blood cell samples. The germline V gene gives CDR1 as SGHVS and CDR2 as FNYEAQ. V is trimmed back by 4 bases and J by 0 bases, and the junction contains 7 bases that no gene match accounts for. The CDR3 numbers 17 residues from cysteine through phenylalanine. The sequence is cut down to CDR3 DNA, 51 bases in frame from base 1.

The chain is made from TRBV7-6 and TRBJ2-3, with TRBD2 matching 10 junction bases. Sequencing used PBMCs. This TCR was sampled from a woman aged 40 to 50 in good health and CMV-seropositive. The sequenced DNA: TGTGCCAGCAGCTATAGCGGGGGGCTCGGTAGCACAGATACGCAGTATTTT. It translates to CASSYSGGLGSTDTQYF.